This paragraph covers one T cell receptor (beta chain) sequence. This clonotype was counted a few times. Its antigen is not yet known. The sample holds no much larger clone one base away, and base qualities are not on file. The source of the sample is a study of T cell repertoires in cytomegalovirus infection (dated by TCRdb to between 2017 and 2020). Study-level background: Recently identified HLA-C-restricted CMV epitopes, whose presentation resists viral immunomodulation, were targeted by peptide stimulations together with well-studied HLA-B-restricted epitopes. Donor HLA type was relevant to the analysis, because carriage of CMV infection together with the matching HLA type was indicated by public TCR beta signatures. Points the paper makes about the study in general: Cumulative frequency of public TCR beta family members discriminated carriers of CMV infection plus the relevant HLA type in this cohort and an independent approximately 370-donor cohort. The ex vivo response was dominated by HLA-C-restricted CMV-specific TCR beta clonotypes, which also provided the single most frequent clonotype in two of eight donors.

Sequencing was carried out with an Illumina HiSeq 1500. The raw public data were reprocessed by TCRdb itself: fastp quality trimming at Q25, MiXCR clonotype calling, in-frame beta chains only. Every entry covers one CDR3 protein and lists the most common genes and DNA from its rows. The sample yields 550,000 to 850,000 distinct CDR3 sequences; 33% were counted once. Clones ranked in the top ten supply 18% of the sample. Read against the paper, the sample's treatment or condition label means: in vitro stimulation with specific CMV peptide epitopes to enrich CMV-specific T cells. The sample consisted of cultured PBMCs, taken from culture after CMV antigen stimulation. The TCR sequence derives from a human donor in good health (CMV status not recorded). Some clones in this sample may be carry-over from other donors' samples.

CDR3 region: CASSPDGTRVDEQFF. The nucleotide sequence is TGTGCCAGCAGCCCTGACGGGACTAGAGTCGATGAGCAGTTCTTC. The chain is made from TRBV5-4 and TRBJ2-1, with TRBD2 identical over 8 junction bases. At the junction V is shortened by 4 bases and J by 8 bases; bases outside the gene matches: 11. The germline V gene encodes CDR1 SGHNT and CDR2 YYREEE (reference sequence). The CDR3 runs 15 amino acids, cysteine and phenylalanine included. The DNA shown is the 45-base CDR3, in frame from base 1.